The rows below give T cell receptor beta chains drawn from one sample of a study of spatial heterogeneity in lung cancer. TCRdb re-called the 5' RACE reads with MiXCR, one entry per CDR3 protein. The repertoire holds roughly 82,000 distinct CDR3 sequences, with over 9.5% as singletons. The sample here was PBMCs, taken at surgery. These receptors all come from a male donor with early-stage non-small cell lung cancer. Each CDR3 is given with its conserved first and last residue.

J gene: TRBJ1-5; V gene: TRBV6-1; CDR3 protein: CASKQAPNQPQHF
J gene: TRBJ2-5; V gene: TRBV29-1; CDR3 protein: CSVHFGETQYF
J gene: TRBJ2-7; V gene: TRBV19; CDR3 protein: CATQPGLDGEQYF
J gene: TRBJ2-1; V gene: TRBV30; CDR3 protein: CAWNLAGEHEQFF
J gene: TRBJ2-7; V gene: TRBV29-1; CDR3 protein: CSVGIAGVYEQYF
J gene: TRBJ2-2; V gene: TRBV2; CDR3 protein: CASSGLTGELFF
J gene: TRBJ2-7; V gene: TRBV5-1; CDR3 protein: CASSEGGMDYYEQYF
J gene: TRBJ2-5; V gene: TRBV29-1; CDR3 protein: CSVDTTGQETQYF
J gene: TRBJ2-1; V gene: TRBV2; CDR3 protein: CATGEGPEQFF
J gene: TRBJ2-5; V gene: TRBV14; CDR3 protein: CASARRRSSQETQYF
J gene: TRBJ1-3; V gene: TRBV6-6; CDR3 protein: CASSYSGRREDSGNTIYF
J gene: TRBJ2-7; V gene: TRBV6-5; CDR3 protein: CASSYRQTPSYEQYF
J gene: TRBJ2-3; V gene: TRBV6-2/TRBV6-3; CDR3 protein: CASSGVGPFEDTQYF
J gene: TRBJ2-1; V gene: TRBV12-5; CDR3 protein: CASGARTGLDEQFF
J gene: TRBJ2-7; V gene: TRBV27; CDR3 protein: CASSLGGAEQYF
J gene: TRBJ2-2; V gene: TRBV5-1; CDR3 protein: CASSFRRNTGELFF
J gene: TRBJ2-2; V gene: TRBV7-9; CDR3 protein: CASSFPSGRSSTGELFF
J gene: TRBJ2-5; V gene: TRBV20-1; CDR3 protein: CSARIQGRETQYF
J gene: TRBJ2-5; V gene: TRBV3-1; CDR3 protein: CASSQDRRTGETQYF
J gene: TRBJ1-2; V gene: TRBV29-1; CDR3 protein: CSVGSDRENYGYTF
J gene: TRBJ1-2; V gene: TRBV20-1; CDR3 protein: CSARPPGQGTYGYTF
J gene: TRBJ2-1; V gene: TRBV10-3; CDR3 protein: CAISGGPYNEQFF
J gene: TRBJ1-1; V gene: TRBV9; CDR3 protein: CASSVEDLYRGGQSNTEAFF
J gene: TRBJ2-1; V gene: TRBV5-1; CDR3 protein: CASSPDMNEQFF
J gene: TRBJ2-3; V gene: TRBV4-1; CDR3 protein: CASSQEGGKSTDTQYF
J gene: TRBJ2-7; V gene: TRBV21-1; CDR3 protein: CASSKNGTSVSYEQYF
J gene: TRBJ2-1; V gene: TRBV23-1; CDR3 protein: CASSFPAPLGFF
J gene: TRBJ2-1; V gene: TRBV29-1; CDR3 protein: CSVAGGGRTIYNEQFF
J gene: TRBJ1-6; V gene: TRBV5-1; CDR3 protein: CASRGTVENSPLHF
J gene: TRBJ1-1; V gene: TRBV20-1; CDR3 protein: CSVDRDGIMNTEAFF
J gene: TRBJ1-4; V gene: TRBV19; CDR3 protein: CASSPAGEKLFF
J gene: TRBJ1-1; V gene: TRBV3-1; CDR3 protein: CASSQGPGGMRAFF